Described below is a single T cell receptor beta chain sequence and its context. The target antigen is unknown. The CDR3 has 14 residues. Germline values: CDR1 SGHRS, CDR2 YFSETQ. V lost 0 bases and J lost 2; bases outside the gene matches: 1. The PCR employed 60 Vbeta primers together with 13 Jbeta primers. Some clones are missing from TCRdb's copy, which holds only in-frame ones; the method was immunoSEQ multiplex PCR. The table lists 85,000 to 130,000 clones, 65% to 90% of them singletons. These data originate in a study of cytomegalovirus exposure and HLA in healthy donors. Study-level background: T cells numbering around 180 million yielded 95 million to 140 million unique TCR beta sequences in an earlier analysis. The study's findings and limits: An apparent linkage of common viral pathogens to several of the most significant clusters emerged in a later analysis. Association of a missense DCLRE1C variant with TCR beta V- and J-gene trimming was reported in a later analysis.

The sequence derives from a man between 50 and 59 years old in good health and CMV-seronegative. The source material was PBMCs. The rearrangement joins TRBV5-1 to TRBJ1-2; 7 nucleotides line up with TRBD1. This CDR3 is CASSLEGGNYGYTF. CDR3 DNA sequence: TGCGCCAGCAGCTTGGAAGGGGGCAACTATGGCTACACCTTC.